Described below is a single T cell receptor (beta chain) sequence and its context. Its antigen is currently unknown. These data are taken from a study of T cells in Graves' hyperthyroidism and ophthalmopathy. General study points: Clonotypes that were expanded in thyroid above 0.001 mostly appeared in blood too.

Amplified regions were TCR beta CDR3 sequences from RNA transcripts. First-round RT-PCR targeting the TCR CDR3 was performed with the HTBI primer set. MiXCR was run by TCRdb on the multiplex PCR reads, yielding one entry per CDR3 protein. The data contain about 480,000 distinct CDR3 sequences, about 20% of them singletons. The CDR3 spans 15 residues. Germline-derived CDR1 and CDR2 are SGDLS and YYNGEE. V was shortened by 6 bases and J by 0 bases, with 13 bases between the two germline ends. The gene calls are TRBV9 and TRBJ1-3; D is unclear. The clonotype was recovered from a woman in her seventies with Graves' ophthalmopathy. Sequenced sample: blood. The CDR3 DNA reads as TGTGCCAGCAACCCGGGCGGAAACTCTGGAAACACCATATATTTT. This codes for CASNPGGNSGNTIYF.